The following is a TCR beta chain sequence with its context. Its antigen is not identified. V trimming: 1 base; J trimming: 0 bases; junction bases outside the gene matches: 3. The CDR3 sequence is 17 residues long. Germline V gene data show CDR1 as SEHNR and CDR2 as FQNEAQ (reference sequence). These data belong to a study of shared clonotypes between healthy human individuals. The study's findings and limits: Generally, estimated richness proved larger in naive subsets than it did in memory subsets. Generation probabilities were higher for clonotypes shared across all four sorted-subset donors than for unshared ones.

Data came from immunoSEQ multiplex PCR; TCRdb stores just in-frame clones and leaves some out. The sample consists of millions of clones, 85% to 95% of them appearing once. A CD45RA+ naive subset and a CD45RA-negative memory subset were split from CD4+ cells. The V gene is TRBV7-9, the J gene TRBJ1-4, with TRBD1 identical over 9 bases. The sequence was collected from a young man in good health. The sample consisted of naive CD4+ T cells sorted from blood. Subset defined: CD45RA+ positively selected. The chain's CDR3 is CASSLVQGAATNEKLFF. The CDR3 DNA reads as TGTGCCAGCAGCTTAGTACAGGGGGCAGCAACTAATGAAAAACTGTTTTTT.